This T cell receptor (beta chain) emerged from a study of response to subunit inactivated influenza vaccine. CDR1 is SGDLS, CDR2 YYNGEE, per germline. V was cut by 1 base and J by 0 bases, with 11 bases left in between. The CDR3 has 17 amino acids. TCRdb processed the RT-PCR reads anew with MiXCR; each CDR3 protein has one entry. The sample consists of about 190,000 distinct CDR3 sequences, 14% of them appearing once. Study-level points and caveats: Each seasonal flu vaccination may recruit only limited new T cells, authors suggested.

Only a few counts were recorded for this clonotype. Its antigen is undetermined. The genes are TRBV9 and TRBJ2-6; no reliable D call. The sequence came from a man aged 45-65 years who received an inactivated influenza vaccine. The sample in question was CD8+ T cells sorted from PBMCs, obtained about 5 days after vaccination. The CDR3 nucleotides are TGTGCCAGCAGCGTACTTGGCAGTCCCTCTGGGGCCAACGTCCTGACTTTC. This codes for CASSVLGSPSGANVLTF.